This TCR beta chain was sequenced in a study of blood T cell repertoires in COVID-19. Study-wide context: Whether acute or convalescent, the COVID-19 samples came from the United States, Italy and Spain. Nucleic acid was either cDNA or gDNA, and it came from T cells, B-cell-depleted T cells, or PBMCs.

Authors' methods: Reference gene primer amplification yielded estimated nucleated cell counts. Here immunoSEQ multiplex PCR was the method, and the copy in TCRdb shows in-frame clones only, minus some. D and trimming were read from the DNA, whereas the V and J calls and clone size are those reported in that table. The table includes fewer than 250,000 clones, around four fifths detected once. Sequencing input: peripheral blood. The sequence was collected from a man aged 30 to 39 with active or convalescent COVID-19.

CDR3 residues: CASSLEGQQPYEQYF. CDR3 DNA sequence: TGTGCCAGCAGCCTAGAGGGGCAACAACCTTACGAGCAGTACTTC. The chain has TRBV7-2 and TRBJ2-7; TRBD1 or TRBD2 may be the D gene (5 bases each). Germline CDR1 SGHTA, CDR2 FQGNSA. The CDR3 covers 15 residues. Trimming removed 5 bases from V and 4 bases from J, with 18 bases in between.